This T cell receptor (beta chain) derives from a study of human T cells and chemical hapten exposure (dated by TCRdb to about 2021). Turning to the overall study: For sensitization, 2% DPC in acetone was applied to a roughly 2 cm by roughly 2 cm area of upper inner arm skin. Throughout the study period of approximately 23 weeks, patients also received therapeutic DPC doses to the scalp every week. Patch tests used Finn chambers with 0.01% DPC on the upper back, scored after 6 days by International Contact Dermatitis Research Group standards. Most of the patients in the cohort were female, and the cohort covered alopecia areata with under or over 50% scalp involvement, alopecia totalis and alopecia universalis. Libraries were pooled for sequencing, and variation in per-sample TCR yields was attributed mainly to small differences in library volumes within the pool. This study followed changes in the peripheral blood TCR repertoire in vivo during primary and secondary sensitization of alopecia patients to the hapten diphenylcyclopropenone (DPC). Patient blood was sampled pre-sensitization (week 0) and at 2, 6 and about 24 weeks after DPC sensitization. Roughly 30 alopecia patients gave blood for TCR sequencing at one to four time points (pre-sensitization, 2, 6 and 24 weeks). Results the study describes overall, beyond this receptor: Compared with pre-sensitization or healthy control sets, expanded TCRs formed significantly more large CDR3 similarity clusters, which is consistent with antigen-driven responses. After repeated subsampling, changes were observed in the strength of the expansion versus patch-test correlation and in the threshold at which the correlation became significant. DPC sensitization did not change the number of TCRs with a frequency above 1 in 1000, and there was no evidence of changes in global repertoire structure. Because every patient had alopecia, a presumed autoimmune disease, the patients' immune response might differ from that of healthy individuals. The number of PT1 expanded TCRs positively correlated with patch test score, significant at thresholds 8, 16 and 32 but not 4.

Within its sample, this clonotype is medium-sized (0.01 to 0.1%). It has no known antigen specificity. Base qualities are not at hand, and no much larger clone is one base apart. To prepare the library, RACE was applied. Sequencing used a NextSeq 500. During library preparation, unique molecular identifiers were attached to individual cDNA molecules so that TCRs could be counted in a quantitative, reproducible way. Each blood RNA sample was used to sequence both TCR alpha and TCR beta chains. For the original study's pipeline: A median of roughly 100,000 TCRs per sample was observed, with a range of roughly 23,224 to 700,000. The Decombinator software suite was used to annotate V, J and CDR3 in the TCR reads. For the PS versus PT1 abundance plots, all samples were subsampled to the same number of TCRs (28,000). Expanded TCRs were defined as absent before sensitization and observed at least eight times at the 2-week time point. The public reads were reanalyzed by TCRdb: fastp trimming at Q25, MiXCR alignment, in-frame beta chains only. Entries are consolidated by CDR3 protein sequence, retaining the most common genes and DNA. The authors' filters were not applied to this entry. The sample records around 53,000 distinct CDR3 sequences, 9% to 9.5% of which are singletons. The leading ten clones occupy approximately 4.5% of the sample.

Taken with the paper, the label for time point translates to: patch test 1, 2 weeks after DPC sensitization. In the paper's terms, the treatment or condition label means: therapeutic diphenylcyclopropenone sensitization with weekly scalp DPC. At every patch-test visit, the blood draw took place before the patch test was put on. Patients were considered eligible if aged 18 to 70, diagnosed with alopecia and deemed suitable for DPC therapy, and patients were excluded if pregnant. Unfractionated whole blood was collected in Tempus Blood RNA tubes, and total RNA was extracted from that blood. Sequences GTSNPN (CDR1) and SVGIG (CDR2) are obtained from the germline V gene (reference sequence). The germline ends are 7 bases apart after V is trimmed by 4 bases and J by 1 base. From its cysteine to its phenylalanine, the CDR3 spans 13 amino acids. Solely the CDR3 DNA is kept, with 39 bases framed from the first base.

Here the sequenced sample was whole blood, taken in connection with sensitization to the hapten diphenylcyclopropenone (DPC). The V and J segments used are TRBV30 and TRBJ2-2; there is no confident call for the D gene. This receptor was identified in a woman aged 45-59 years with alopecia areata. Some clones in this sample may be carry-over from other donors' samples. The nucleotide sequence is TGTGCCTGGAAACTACAGAACACCGGGGAGCTGTTTTTT. Translated, it gives CAWKLQNTGELFF.